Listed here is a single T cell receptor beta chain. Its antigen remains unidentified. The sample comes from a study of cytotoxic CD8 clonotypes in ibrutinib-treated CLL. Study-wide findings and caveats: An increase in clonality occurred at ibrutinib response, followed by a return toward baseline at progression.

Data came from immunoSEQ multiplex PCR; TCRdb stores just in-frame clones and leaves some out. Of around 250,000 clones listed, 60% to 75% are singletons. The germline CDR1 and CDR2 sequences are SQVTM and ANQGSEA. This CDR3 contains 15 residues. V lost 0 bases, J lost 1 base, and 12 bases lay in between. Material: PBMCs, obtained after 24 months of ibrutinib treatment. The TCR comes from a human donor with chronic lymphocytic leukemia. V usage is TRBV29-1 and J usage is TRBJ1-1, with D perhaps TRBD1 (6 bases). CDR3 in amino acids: CSVEDRGATNTEAFF. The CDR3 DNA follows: TGCAGCGTTGAAGATCGGGGGGCAACGAACACTGAAGCTTTCTTT.